The present T cell receptor beta chain was sequenced within a study of human T cells and chemical hapten exposure. Study-wide context: Upper-back patch tests with 0.01% DPC were read at 6 days.

Via MiXCR, TCRdb re-called the RACE reads, giving one row per CDR3 protein. The sample has some 64,000 distinct CDR3 sequences, 8% to 13% seen once. The sample's time point: patch test 3, about 24 weeks after DPC sensitization. Documented treatment: therapeutic diphenylcyclopropenone sensitization with weekly scalp DPC. Ten or more counts support this clonotype. Here the sequenced sample was whole blood, taken in connection with sensitization to the hapten diphenylcyclopropenone (DPC). This clonotype was sampled from a woman aged 25-40 years with alopecia areata. Some clones in this sample may be carry-over from other donors' samples.

CDR3 in amino acids: CASSVGQPGDEQFF. CDR3 DNA: TGTGCCAGCAGTGTTGGGCAGCCGGGCGATGAGCAGTTCTTC. The chain joins TRBV6-4 to TRBJ2-1, with D unclear. Germline CDR1 is MRHNA and CDR2 is SNTAGT. Trimming shortened V by 4 bases and J by 8 bases, and 15 bases separated the two germline ends. This CDR3 comprises 14 residues.